This T cell receptor (beta chain) was profiled in a study of T cell changes during pregnancy in multiple sclerosis. Profiling relied on immunoSEQ multiplex PCR, and the TCRdb table lists in-frame clones only, not all of them. The sample lists 75,000 to 100,000 clones; 91% were seen once. CDR1 and CDR2 (germline): MNHEY, SMNVEV (reference sequence). The V gene end was trimmed by 5 bases and the J gene end by 1 base; junction bases not matched to a gene: 11. This CDR3 is built from 19 residues. The V gene is TRBV27, the J gene TRBJ2-3; TRBD2 agrees at 14 bases. The material sequenced was peripheral blood, taken after pregnancy. This receptor was identified in a female donor in good health, enrolled as a control in a pregnancy study. CDR3 in amino acids: CASSTGLAGGRLGTDTQYF. CDR3 nucleotides: TGTGCCAGCAGTACTGGACTAGCGGGGGGCCGTCTCGGCACAGATACGCAGTATTTT.